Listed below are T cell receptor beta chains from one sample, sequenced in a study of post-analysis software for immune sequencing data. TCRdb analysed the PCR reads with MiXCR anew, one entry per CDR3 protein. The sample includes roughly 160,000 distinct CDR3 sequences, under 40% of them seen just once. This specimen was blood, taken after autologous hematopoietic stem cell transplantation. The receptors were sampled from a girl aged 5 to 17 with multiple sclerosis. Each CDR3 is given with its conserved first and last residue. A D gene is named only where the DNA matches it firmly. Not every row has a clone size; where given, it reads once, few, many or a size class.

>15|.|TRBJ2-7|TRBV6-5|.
CASKEGRQVLHEQYF
TGTGCCAGCAAAGAAGGGAGGCAGGTTCTCCACGAGCAGTACTTC
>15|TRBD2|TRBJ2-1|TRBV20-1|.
CSARDGTSGYNEQFF
TGCAGTGCTAGAGATGGGACTAGCGGGTACAATGAGCAGTTCTTC
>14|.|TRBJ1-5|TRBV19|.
CAGTPGWGNQPQHF
TGTGCCGGTACTCCGGGGTGGGGCAATCAGCCCCAGCATTTT
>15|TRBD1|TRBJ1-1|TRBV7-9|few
CASRNKDRLNTEAFF
TGTGCCAGCAGAAACAAGGACAGGTTGAACACTGAAGCTTTCTTT
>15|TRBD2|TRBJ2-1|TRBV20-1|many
CSARVPLAGSNEQFF
TGCAGTGCTAGAGTTCCCCTAGCGGGGTCCAATGAGCAGTTCTTC
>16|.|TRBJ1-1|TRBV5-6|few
CASSLEGGRRNTEAFF
TGTGCCAGCAGCTTGGAGGGGGGCAGGAGAAACACTGAAGCTTTCTTT
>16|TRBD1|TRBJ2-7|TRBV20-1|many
CSAWGPRDRGTYEQYF
TGCAGTGCTTGGGGCCCCCGGGACAGGGGAACCTACGAGCAGTACTTC
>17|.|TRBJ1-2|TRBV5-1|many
CASSLTPGTQQSYGYTF
TGCGCCAGCAGCTTGACCCCCGGGACCCAGCAATCTTATGGCTACACCTTC
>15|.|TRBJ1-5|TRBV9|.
CASSVQGLVSQPQHF
TGTGCCAGCAGCGTCCAGGGGTTAGTTAGTCAGCCCCAGCATTTT
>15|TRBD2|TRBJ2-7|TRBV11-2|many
CASSLPSGTSYEQYF
TGTGCCAGCAGCCTACCTAGCGGGACATCCTACGAGCAGTACTTC
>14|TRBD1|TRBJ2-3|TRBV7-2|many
CASSPGQGPDTQYF
TGTGCCAGCAGCCCTGGACAGGGTCCAGATACGCAGTATTTT
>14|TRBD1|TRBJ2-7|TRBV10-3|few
CAISDGQGAYEQYF
TGTGCCATCAGTGACGGACAGGGGGCCTACGAGCAGTACTTC
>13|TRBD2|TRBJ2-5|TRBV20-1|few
CSARKRERETQYF
TGCAGTGCTAGAAAGCGGGAGAGGGAGACCCAGTACTTC
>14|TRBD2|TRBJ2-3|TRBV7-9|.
CASGLPVASGRQYF
TGTGCCAGCGGCTTACCCGTGGCTAGCGGACGGCAGTATTTT
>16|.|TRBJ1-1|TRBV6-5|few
CASSLQIHARNTEAFF
TGTGCCAGCAGTTTGCAAATCCACGCTCGGAACACTGAAGCTTTCTTT
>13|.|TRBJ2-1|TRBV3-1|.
CASSQDLGREQFF
TGTGCCAGCAGCCAAGATTTGGGGAGAGAGCAGTTCTTC
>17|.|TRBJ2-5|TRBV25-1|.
CASSEYETLGVGETQYF
TGTGCCAGCAGTGAATACGAGACACTTGGGGTAGGGGAGACCCAGTACTTC
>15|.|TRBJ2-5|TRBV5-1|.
CASSPGPRVLETQYF
TGCGCCAGCAGCCCTGGACCGAGGGTTCTAGAGACCCAGTACTTC
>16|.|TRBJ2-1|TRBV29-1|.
CSAEGGSELRYNEQFF
TGCAGCGCCGAAGGGGGGAGTGAGTTGAGGTACAATGAGCAGTTCTTC
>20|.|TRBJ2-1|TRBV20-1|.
CSAPGGPSGDLLNSYNEQFF
TGCAGTGCGCCAGGAGGGCCGAGCGGAGACCTCCTGAATTCCTACAATGAGCAGTTCTTC
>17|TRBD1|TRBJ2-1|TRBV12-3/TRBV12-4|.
CASSFNAGTAIYNEQFF
TGTGCCAGCAGTTTCAACGCCGGGACAGCTATTTACAATGAGCAGTTCTTC
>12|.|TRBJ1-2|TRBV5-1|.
CASSGQTYGYTF
TGCGCCAGCAGCGGGCAGACCTATGGCTACACCTTC
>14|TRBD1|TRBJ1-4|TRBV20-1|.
CSARRTGGDEKLFF
TGCAGTGCTAGGCGGACAGGGGGGGATGAAAAACTGTTTTTT
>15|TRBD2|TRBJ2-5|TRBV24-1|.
CATSDTGGRGETQYF
TGTGCCACCAGTGATACGGGCGGGAGAGGGGAGACCCAGTACTTC
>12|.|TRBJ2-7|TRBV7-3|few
CASSNSSYEQYF
TGTGCCAGCAGCAACAGCTCCTACGAGCAGTACTTC
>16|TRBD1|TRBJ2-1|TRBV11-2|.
CASSSPGQGAYNEQFF
TGTGCCAGCAGCTCCCCGGGACAGGGGGCGTACAATGAGCAGTTCTTC
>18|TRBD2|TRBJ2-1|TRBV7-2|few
CASSPALAGGNRANEQFF
TGTGCCAGCAGCCCTGCGCTAGCGGGAGGGAATAGGGCCAATGAGCAGTTCTTC
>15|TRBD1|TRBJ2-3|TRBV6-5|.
CASSDRGFSTDTQYF
TGTGCCAGCAGCGACAGGGGCTTTAGCACAGATACGCAGTATTTT